This T cell receptor (beta chain) stems from a study of technical replicates of blood from several donors (TCRdb year 2017). Libraries were made using the immunoSEQ multiplex PCR assay. Imported from immuneACCESS, the table was reduced by TCRdb to in-frame sequences with V and J called. These copies leave out some clones; in studies compared against another copy, an unresolved V gene accounts for under half, and the cause of the remainder is not known. The sample table records about 97,000 clones; about 95% of these occur just once. Of the sample, 0.3% to 0.35% is held by the ten largest clones. Worth noting for this clone: The antigen this receptor binds is unknown. Qualities for individual bases were not recorded, and no much larger clone is one base off.

The TCR originated in a human donor in good health. Sequencing used T cells isolated from PBMCs.

The sequence in DNA is TGTGCCAGCAGCGTAAAGCAGGGGGATGCAAACACCATATATTTT. This translates into CASSVKQGDANTIYF. Rearrangement joined TRBV9 to TRBJ1-3; TRBD1 aligns with 7 central bases. Sequences SGDLS (CDR1) and YYNGEE (CDR2) are obtained from the germline V gene. Counted from cysteine to phenylalanine, this CDR3 has 15 amino acids. The retained sequence is limited to the CDR3, 45 bases, with the frame set at the first base. Unmatched junction bases come to 7, with V trimmed by 1 base and J by 6 bases. The entire variable domain, with the stretches around the CDR3 drawn from the reference TRBV9 and TRBJ1-3 proteins, is DSGVTQTPKHLITATGQRVTLRCSPRSGDLSVYWYQQSLDQGLQFLIQYYNGEERAKGNILERFSAQQFPDLHSELNLSSLELGDSALYFCASSVKQGDANTIYFGEGSWLTVV.